These 25 T cell receptor beta chains originate from one sample sequenced in a study of response to subunit inactivated influenza vaccine. TCRdb used MiXCR to reprocess the RT-PCR reads, holding one entry per CDR3 protein. The sample contains over 750,000 distinct CDR3 sequences, 21% of which appear only once. This specimen was PBMCs from blood, taken roughly 5 days after vaccination. The origin of the receptors is a middle-aged man who received an inactivated influenza vaccine.

This clonotype occurred a few times. This sequence joins TRBV4-3 and TRBJ2-1; 9 nucleotides line up with TRBD2. Germline values: CDR1 LGHNA, CDR2 YSLEER. This CDR3 is 16 amino acids long. V trimming: 4 bases; J trimming: 6 bases; junction bases outside the gene matches: 10. The CDR3 loop reads CASSPYWREGRNEQFF. CDR3 coding DNA: TGCGCCAGCAGCCCCTACTGGCGGGAGGGCCGCAATGAGCAGTTCTTC.

The chain employs TRBV30 and TRBJ2-1; 9 bases align to TRBD2. V shed 5 bases and J 6 bases; nucleotides not matched to a gene: 11. The CDR3 is 15 amino acids. Germline lookup yields CDR1 GTSNPN and CDR2 SVGIG (reference sequence). In nucleotides, the CDR3 is TGTGCCTGGGACCCTGTAGCGGGAGTAGGCAATGAGCAGTTCTTC. This sequence encodes CAWDPVAGVGNEQFF.

This clonotype was seen more than once but under ten times. V gene TRBV20-1 combines with J gene TRBJ2-5; 10 bases are shared with TRBD2. Looked up from germline, CDR1 is DFQATT and CDR2 is SNEGSKA (reference sequence). CDR3 length: 13 amino acids. CDR3 DNA sequence: TGCAGCGCAAGGACTAGCGGACAAGAGACCCAGTACTTC. Amino acid sequence: CSARTSGQETQYF.

The J gene is TRBJ2-1, the V gene TRBV14; 13 positions match TRBD2. CDR1 and CDR2 from the germline V gene are SGHDN and FVKESK. Losses at the gene ends were 4 bases for V and 5 bases for J; bases not matched to a gene: 5. The CDR3 is made up of 16 amino acids. CDR3 loop: CASSPIGLAGDNEQFF. The CDR3 DNA reads TGTGCCAGCAGCCCTATAGGACTAGCGGGGGACAATGAGCAGTTCTTC.

This chain joins TRBV7-9 and TRBJ2-3, with a possible D match to TRBD2 (6 bases). V was trimmed by 5 bases and J by 3 bases, leaving 18 bases between them. From germline, CDR1 is SEHNR and CDR2 FQNEAQ (reference sequence). The CDR3 loop spans 16 amino acids. The CDR3 reads CASSRRDGSGTDTQYF. The CDR3 nucleotides are TGTGCCAGCAGCCGCCGGGACGGGAGTGGTACAGATACGCAGTATTTT.

The V gene is TRBV6-1, the J gene TRBJ2-3; 7 positions match TRBD1. CDR3 length: 16 residues. Germline V CDR1 and CDR2: MNHNS, SASEGT. J gave up 5 bases and V 5 bases, and 13 bases lay outside the gene matches. CDR3 sequence: CASSQLGGQPGDTQYF. For the CDR3, the DNA is TGTGCCAGCAGTCAACTAGGGGGCCAGCCTGGAGATACGCAGTATTTT.

Only one count was recorded for this clonotype. CDR3 amino acids: CSGPRYTDTQYF. The CDR3 nucleotides are TGCAGTGGACCGCGCTACACAGATACGCAGTATTTT. The chain employs TRBV20-1 and TRBJ2-3; D is unresolved. The germline gives CDR1 DFQATT, CDR2 SNEGSKA (reference sequence). The CDR3 is 12 residues long. Between the trimmed V and J ends, which lost 7 bases and 2 bases, there was a span of 10 bases.

In this sample, this clonotype turned up a few times. The V call is TRBV10-3, the J call TRBJ2-1; 7 bases are shared with TRBD1. Germline V lookup: CDR1 ENHRY, CDR2 SYGVKD. V dropped 4 bases and J dropped 6; count of bases not matched to a gene: 0. CDR3 size: 12 residues. The CDR3 DNA is TGTGCCATCAGTGGGGACAGCAATGAGCAGTTCTTC. This codes for CAISGDSNEQFF.

There are a few counts of this clonotype. The rearrangement joins TRBV24-1 to TRBJ2-1; 8 bases fit TRBD2. There are 15 residues in the CDR3. The germline CDR1 and CDR2 sequences are KGHDR and SFDVKD. The trim removed 5 bases at V and 3 bases at J, leaving 5 bases unmatched. CDR3 region: CATSGVRGGYNEQFF. The CDR3 bases are TGTGCCACCAGTGGAGTTCGGGGGGGCTACAATGAGCAGTTCTTC.

The sample holds a few counts of this clonotype. The chain joins TRBV4-2 to TRBJ1-1; D not resolved. Looked up from germline, CDR1 is LGHNA and CDR2 is YNFKEQ. Trimming shortened V by 0 bases and J by 6 bases, and 8 bases separated the two germline ends. The CDR3 covers 13 residues. CDR3 in DNA: TGTGCCAGCAGCCAAGAACGAGGTTCTGAAGCTTTCTTT. It yields the protein CASSQERGSEAFF.

The J gene is TRBJ2-2, the V gene TRBV9; 7 positions agree with TRBD1. The V segment lost 1 base and the J segment 5 bases; nucleotides outside the gene matches: 5. This CDR3 contains 15 residues. The germline gives CDR1 SGDLS, CDR2 YYNGEE. This CDR3 reads CASSVRQGPTGELFF. CDR3 DNA: TGTGCCAGCAGCGTAAGACAGGGACCGACCGGGGAGCTGTTTTTT.

This clonotype was seen a handful of times. The V call is TRBV4-3, the J call TRBJ1-2; D is unclear. Germline values: CDR1 LGHNA, CDR2 YSLEER. This CDR3 has 15 residues. The V and J ends lost 1 base and 2 bases respectively, with 11 bases between them. The CDR3 region is CASSQGVTGNYGYTF. The DNA for the CDR3 is TGCGCCAGCAGCCAAGGAGTGACGGGGAACTATGGCTACACCTTC.

This clonotype has just a few counts. The chain recombines TRBV20-1 with TRBJ2-1, with TRBD2 matching 8 bases. The CDR3 is made up of 14 amino acids. The trim removed 3 bases at V and 12 bases at J, leaving 13 bases unmatched. Germline loops: CDR1 DFQATT, CDR2 SNEGSKA (reference sequence). CDR3 loop: CSASSGNSGKGQFF. The CDR3 bases are TGCAGTGCTAGCTCGGGGAATAGCGGGAAAGGGCAGTTCTTC.

The V gene is TRBV24-1, the J gene TRBJ2-7; 8 bases fit TRBD1. The CDR3 contains 13 residues. The ends lost 9 bases at V and 0 bases at J; junction bases unmatched: 3. Germline V gene lookup returns CDR1 KGHDR and CDR2 SFDVKD. The DNA of the CDR3 is TGTGCCACCGGGGGACAGGACTCCTACGAGCAGTACTTC. Translation gives CATGGQDSYEQYF.

This rearrangement joins TRBV10-3 to TRBJ2-5; D call uncertain. Germline CDR1 is ENHRY and CDR2 is SYGVKD. The CDR3 contains 16 residues. With 0 bases removed from V and 3 bases from J, the gap between germline ends came to 14 bases. CDR3 DNA: TGTGCCATCAGTGAGTCCGGTGACTCACACAAAGAGACCCAGTACTTC. Residues: CAISESGDSHKETQYF.

In its sample, this clonotype was seen a few times. This sequence joins TRBV5-1 and TRBJ2-7; perhaps TRBD1 as D (6 bases). The length of the CDR3 is 17 residues. Between the trimmed V and J ends, which lost 4 bases and 0 bases, there was a span of 20 bases. Per the germline V gene, CDR1 is SGHRS and CDR2 is YFSETQ. CDR3 nucleotide sequence: TGCGCCAGCAGCAGCACCGGGACACCGAGACCCTCCTACGAGCAGTACTTC. Amino acid sequence: CASSSTGTPRPSYEQYF. Combining the CDR3 with reference TRBV5-1 and TRBJ2-7 gives the whole variable domain KAGVTQTPRYLIKTRGQQVTLSCSPISGHRSVSWYQQTPGQGLQFLFEYFSETQRNKGNFPGRFSGRQFSNSRSEMNVSTLELGDSALYLCASSSTGTPRPSYEQYFGPGTRLTVT.

The chain employs TRBV6-2 or TRBV6-3 and TRBJ1-5; perhaps TRBD1 as D (5 bases). Trimming left V 0 bases short and J 3 bases short, with 9 bases between. This CDR3 spans 15 amino acids. Germline V gene sequence: CDR1 MNHEY, CDR2 SVGEGT. Here the CDR3 DNA reads TGTGCCAGCAGTTACTCGGGGGTCTCCAATCAGCCCCAGCATTTT. It is translated as CASSYSGVSNQPQHF.

The chain couples TRBV11-2 to TRBJ1-4; TRBD1 aligns across 7 bases. Losses at the gene ends were 6 bases for V and 7 bases for J; bases not matched to a gene: 5. Per germline, CDR1 SGHAT and CDR2 FQNNGV. The CDR3 has 13 residues. The CDR3 region has the DNA TGTGCCAGCAGAAGGGGGCCGGGTGAAAAACTGTTTTTT. It translates to CASRRGPGEKLFF.

This clonotype was counted only a few times. The rearrangement uses TRBV12-3 or TRBV12-4 and TRBJ1-1; a possible D gene is TRBD1 (6 bases). The CDR3 has 15 amino acids. Trimming stripped 3 bases from V and 0 bases from J, with 11 bases between. CDR3 in DNA: TGTGCCAGCAGTTTGAATAGGGGGGTGAACACTGAAGCTTTCTTT. Protein product: CASSLNRGVNTEAFF.

This clonotype was detected a few times. The chain carries TRBV20-1 and TRBJ2-1; TRBD2 matches 11 bases. The V gene's germline CDR1 is DFQATT and CDR2 SNEGSKA (reference sequence). Trimming took 2 bases from V and 6 from J; bases not matched to a gene: 9. The CDR3 has 16 residues. CDR3 DNA: TGCAGTGCTAGAATACCCCTAGCGGGAGGTATCAATGAGCAGTTCTTC. Its protein product is CSARIPLAGGINEQFF.

The chain joins TRBV7-2 to TRBJ2-5; D ambiguous. Trimming pared 4 bases from V and 3 bases from J, leaving 6 bases between. The germline V gene encodes CDR1 SGHTA and CDR2 FQGNSA. CDR3 length: 12 residues. The CDR3 reads CASSSQKETQYF. Here the CDR3 DNA reads TGTGCCAGCAGCTCCCAGAAAGAGACCCAGTACTTC. The whole variable domain, remainder taken from reference TRBV7-2 and TRBJ2-5, is GAGVSQSPSNKVTEKGKDVELRCDPISGHTALYWYRQSLGQGLEFLIYFQGNSAPDKSGLPSDRFSAERTGGSVSTLTIQRTQQEDSAVYLCASSSQKETQYFGPGTRLLVL.

The J gene is TRBJ2-2, the V gene TRBV7-9; 7 bases fit TRBD1. Losses at the gene ends were 5 bases for V and 5 bases for J; bases not matched to a gene: 8. The germline V gene encodes CDR1 SEHNR and CDR2 FQNEAQ (reference sequence). The length of the CDR3 is 15 residues. The chain's CDR3 is CASSLSGTATGELFF. CDR3 DNA sequence: TGTGCCAGCAGCCTTTCCGGGACAGCAACCGGGGAGCTGTTTTTT.

This clonotype was observed a handful of times. The gene calls are TRBV5-5 and TRBJ1-1, with 8 bases that match TRBD1. Germline V gene sequence: CDR1 SGHKS, CDR2 YYEKEE (reference sequence). The CDR3 consists of 16 residues. J gave up 6 bases and V 0 bases, and 10 bases lay outside the gene matches. The CDR3 loop reads CASSLGTGRSYPEAFF. CDR3 DNA sequence: TGTGCCAGCAGCTTGGGGACAGGGAGGTCTTACCCTGAAGCTTTCTTT. Together with reference TRBV5-5 and TRBJ1-1, the CDR3 gives the full variable domain: DAGVTQSPTHLIKTRGQQVTLRCSPISGHKSVSWYQQVLGQGPQFIFQYYEKEERGRGNFPDRFSARQFPNYSSELNVNALLLGDSALYLCASSLGTGRSYPEAFFGQGTRLTVV.

This chain joins TRBV6-1 and TRBJ2-5, with TRBD2 identical over 7 bases. The germline V gene has CDR1 MNHNS and CDR2 SASEGT. Unmatched junction bases numbered 13, after V lost 2 bases and J lost 4 bases. There are 17 residues in the CDR3. The CDR3 is CASSESAMGGRTETQYF. In nucleotides, the CDR3 is TGTGCCAGCAGTGAATCAGCCATGGGCGGGAGAACAGAGACCCAGTACTTC.

V is TRBV4-2 and J is TRBJ2-2, with 15 bases that match TRBD2. The length of the CDR3 is 17 residues. Per the germline V gene, CDR1 is LGHNA and CDR2 is YNFKEQ. The trim removed 3 bases at V and 4 bases at J, leaving 3 bases unmatched. The CDR3: CASSQVGLAGGTGELFF. In nucleotides, the CDR3 is TGTGCCAGCAGCCAGGTGGGACTAGCGGGAGGCACCGGGGAGCTGTTTTTT.